The clone carrying this T cell receptor (beta chain) has ten or more counts. Its cognate antigen is unknown. This CDR3 is 13 amino acids long. Germline-derived CDR1 and CDR2 are SEHNR and FQNEAQ (reference sequence). Between the trimmed V and J ends, which lost 5 bases and 4 bases, there was a span of 11 bases. This record belongs to a study of response to subunit inactivated influenza vaccine. Regarding the study as a whole: Authors suggested few new T cells are recruited by each seasonal influenza vaccination.

Each CDR3 protein is one row after TCRdb ran MiXCR on the RT-PCR reads. The sample records hundreds of thousands of distinct CDR3 sequences, 18% being singletons. This material consisted of PBMCs from blood, taken 4 to 6 days after vaccination. V gene TRBV7-9 combines with J gene TRBJ1-2; maybe TRBD1 (6 bases). The receptor comes from a man in his forties or fifties who received an inactivated influenza vaccine. CDR3 residues: CASSQQGSYGYTF. The CDR3 DNA reads as TGTGCCAGCAGCCAACAGGGTTCCTATGGCTACACCTTC.